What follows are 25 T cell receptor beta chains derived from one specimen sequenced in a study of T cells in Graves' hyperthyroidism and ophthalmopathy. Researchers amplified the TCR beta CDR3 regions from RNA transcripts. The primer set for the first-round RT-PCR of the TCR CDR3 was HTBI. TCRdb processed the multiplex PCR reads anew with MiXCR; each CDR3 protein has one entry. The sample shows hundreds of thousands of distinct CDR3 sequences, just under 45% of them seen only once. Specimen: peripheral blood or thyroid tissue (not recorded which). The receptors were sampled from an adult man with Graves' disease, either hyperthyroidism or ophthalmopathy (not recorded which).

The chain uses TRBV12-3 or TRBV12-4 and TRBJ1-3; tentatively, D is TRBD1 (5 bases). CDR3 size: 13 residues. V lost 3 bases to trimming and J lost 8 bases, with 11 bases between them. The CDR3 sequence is CASSFGLGDTIYF. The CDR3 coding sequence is TGTGCCAGCAGTTTTGGTTTAGGGGACACCATATATTTT.

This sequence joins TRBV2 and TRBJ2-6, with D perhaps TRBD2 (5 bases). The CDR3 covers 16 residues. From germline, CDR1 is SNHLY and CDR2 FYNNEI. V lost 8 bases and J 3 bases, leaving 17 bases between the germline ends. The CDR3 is CASHTPVGDGANVLTF. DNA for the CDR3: TGTGCCAGCCACACCCCGGTGGGAGATGGGGCCAACGTCCTGACTTTC. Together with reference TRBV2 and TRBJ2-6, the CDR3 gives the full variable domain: EPEVTQTPSHQVTQMGQEVILRCVPISNHLYFYWYRQILGQKVEFLVSFYNNEISEKSEIFDDQFSVERPDGSNFTLKIRSTKLEDSAMYFCASHTPVGDGANVLTFGAGSRLTVL.

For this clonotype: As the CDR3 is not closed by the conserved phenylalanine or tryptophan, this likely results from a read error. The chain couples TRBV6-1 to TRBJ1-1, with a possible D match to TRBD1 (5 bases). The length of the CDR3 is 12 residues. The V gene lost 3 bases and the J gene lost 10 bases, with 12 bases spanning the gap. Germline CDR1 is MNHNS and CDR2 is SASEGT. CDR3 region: CASSEGGNRAFL. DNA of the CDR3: TGTGCCAGCAGTGAGGGGGGTAACAGAGCTTTCCTT.

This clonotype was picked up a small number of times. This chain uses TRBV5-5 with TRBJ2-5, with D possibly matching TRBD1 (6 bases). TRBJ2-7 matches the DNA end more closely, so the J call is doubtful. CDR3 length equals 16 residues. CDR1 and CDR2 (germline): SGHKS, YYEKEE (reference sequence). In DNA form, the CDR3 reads TGTGCCAGCAGCTCCTTAGCCGGACAGACTAATTACGAGCAGTACTTC. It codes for CASSSLAGQTNYEQYF.

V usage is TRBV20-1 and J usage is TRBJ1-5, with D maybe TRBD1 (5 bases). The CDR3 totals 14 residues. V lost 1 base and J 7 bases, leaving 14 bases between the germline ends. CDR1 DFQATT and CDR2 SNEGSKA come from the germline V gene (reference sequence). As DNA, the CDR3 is TGCAGTGCTAGAGCCTGGGGGGGAGGACAGCCCCAGCATTTT. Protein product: CSARAWGGGQPQHF.

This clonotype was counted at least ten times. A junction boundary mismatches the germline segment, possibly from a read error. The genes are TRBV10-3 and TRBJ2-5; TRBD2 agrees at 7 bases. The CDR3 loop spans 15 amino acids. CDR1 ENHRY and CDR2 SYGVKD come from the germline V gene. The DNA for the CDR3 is TGTGCCAGCAGTGACCTGACCGGGGGAGGGGAGACCCAGTACTTC. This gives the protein CASSDLTGGGETQYF.

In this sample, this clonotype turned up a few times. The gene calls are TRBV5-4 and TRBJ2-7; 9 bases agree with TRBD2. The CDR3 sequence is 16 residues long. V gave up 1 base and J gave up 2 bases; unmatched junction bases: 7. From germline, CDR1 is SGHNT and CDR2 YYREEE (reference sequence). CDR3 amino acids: CASSLPSSGAAYEQYF. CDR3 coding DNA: TGTGCCAGCAGCTTGCCATCTAGCGGGGCCGCCTACGAGCAGTACTTC.

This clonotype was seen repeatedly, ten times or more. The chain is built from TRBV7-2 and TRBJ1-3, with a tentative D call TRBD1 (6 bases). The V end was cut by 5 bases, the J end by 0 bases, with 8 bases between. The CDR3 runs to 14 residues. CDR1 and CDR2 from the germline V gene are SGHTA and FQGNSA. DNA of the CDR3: TGTGCCAGCAGCCAACAGGGCTCTGGAAACACCATATATTTT. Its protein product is CASSQQGSGNTIYF.

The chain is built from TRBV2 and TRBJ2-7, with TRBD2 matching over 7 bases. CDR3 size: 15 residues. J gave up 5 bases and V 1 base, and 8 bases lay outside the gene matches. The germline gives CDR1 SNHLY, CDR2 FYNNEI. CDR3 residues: CASSEGVTGGDEQYF. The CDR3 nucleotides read TGTGCCAGCAGTGAAGGGGTGACGGGAGGCGACGAGCAGTACTTC. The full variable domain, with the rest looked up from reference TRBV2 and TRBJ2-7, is EPEVTQTPSHQVTQMGQEVILRCVPISNHLYFYWYRQILGQKVEFLVSFYNNEISEKSEIFDDQFSVERPDGSNFTLKIRSTKLEDSAMYFCASSEGVTGGDEQYFGPGTRLTVT.

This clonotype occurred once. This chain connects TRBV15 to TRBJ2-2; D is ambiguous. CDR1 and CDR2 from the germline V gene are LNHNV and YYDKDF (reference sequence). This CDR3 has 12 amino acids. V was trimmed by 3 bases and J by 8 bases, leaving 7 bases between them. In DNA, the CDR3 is TGTGCCACCAGCAGTGGCCAGGGGGAGCTGTTTTTT. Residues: CATSSGQGELFF.

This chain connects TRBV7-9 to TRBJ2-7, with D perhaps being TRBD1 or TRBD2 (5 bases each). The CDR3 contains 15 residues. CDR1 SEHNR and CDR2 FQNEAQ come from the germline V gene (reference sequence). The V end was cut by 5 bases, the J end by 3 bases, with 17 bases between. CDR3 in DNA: TGTGCCAGCAGCCCCCGCAGGGAGCCCCTCTACGAGCAGTACTTC. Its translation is CASSPRREPLYEQYF.

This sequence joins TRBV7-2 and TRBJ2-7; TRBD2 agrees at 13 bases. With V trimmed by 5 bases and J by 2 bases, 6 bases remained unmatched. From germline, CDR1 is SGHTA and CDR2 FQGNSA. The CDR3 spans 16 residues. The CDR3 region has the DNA TGTGCCAGCAGCCACGGGACTAGCGGGACGACCTACGAGCAGTACTTC. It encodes CASSHGTSGTTYEQYF.

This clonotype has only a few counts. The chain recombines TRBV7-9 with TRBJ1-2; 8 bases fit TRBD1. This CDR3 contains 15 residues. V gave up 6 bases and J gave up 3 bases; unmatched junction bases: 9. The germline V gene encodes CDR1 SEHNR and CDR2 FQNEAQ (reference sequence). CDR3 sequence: CASSSDGQGYYGYTF. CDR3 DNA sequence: TGTGCCAGCAGTTCGGATGGACAGGGCTACTATGGCTACACCTTC.

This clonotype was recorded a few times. The CDR3 nucleotides read TGCAGTGCTACGCCTTCGTCTGATTTCGAAGCTTTCTTT. Amino acid sequence: CSATPSSDFEAFF. This rearrangement joins TRBV20-1 to TRBJ1-1; D unclear. Trimming stripped 4 bases from V and 8 bases from J, with 17 bases between. The CDR3 has 13 amino acids. Germline loops: CDR1 DFQATT, CDR2 SNEGSKA (reference sequence).

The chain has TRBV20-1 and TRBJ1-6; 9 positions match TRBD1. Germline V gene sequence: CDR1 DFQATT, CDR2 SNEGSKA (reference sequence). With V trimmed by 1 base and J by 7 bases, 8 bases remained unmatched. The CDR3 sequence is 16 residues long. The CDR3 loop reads CSARVSAGTGNSPLHF. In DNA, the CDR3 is TGCAGTGCTAGAGTTTCCGCCGGGACAGGGAATTCACCCCTCCACTTT.

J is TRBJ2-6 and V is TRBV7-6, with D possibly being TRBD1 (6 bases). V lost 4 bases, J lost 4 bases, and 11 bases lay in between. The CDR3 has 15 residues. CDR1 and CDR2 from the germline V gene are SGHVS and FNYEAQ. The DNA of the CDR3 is TGTGCCAGCAGCTCGGGACATGCGGGGGCCAACGTCCTGACTTTC. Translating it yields CASSSGHAGANVLTF.

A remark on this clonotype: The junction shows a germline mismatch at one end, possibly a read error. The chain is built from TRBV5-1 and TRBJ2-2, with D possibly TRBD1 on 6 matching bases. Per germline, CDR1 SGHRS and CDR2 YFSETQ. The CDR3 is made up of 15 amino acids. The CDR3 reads CASSPTGSGTGELFF. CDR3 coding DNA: TGTGCCAGCAGTCCAACAGGGAGTGGCACCGGGGAGCTGTTTTTT.

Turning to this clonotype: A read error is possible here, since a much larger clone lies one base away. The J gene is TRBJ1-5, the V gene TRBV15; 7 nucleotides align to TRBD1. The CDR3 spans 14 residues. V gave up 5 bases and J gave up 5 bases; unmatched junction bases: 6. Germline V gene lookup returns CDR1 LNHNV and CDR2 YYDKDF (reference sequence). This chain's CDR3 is CATSPPGGYQPQHF. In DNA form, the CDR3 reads TGTGCCACCAGCCCACCAGGGGGGTATCAGCCCCAGCATTTT.

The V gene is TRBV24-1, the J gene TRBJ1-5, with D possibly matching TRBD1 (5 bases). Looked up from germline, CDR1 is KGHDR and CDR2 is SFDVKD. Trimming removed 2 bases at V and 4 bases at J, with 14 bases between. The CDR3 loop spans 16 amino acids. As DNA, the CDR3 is TGTGCCACCAGTGATTCCCTCACGGGGCGGAATCAGCCCCAGCATTTT. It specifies CATSDSLTGRNQPQHF.

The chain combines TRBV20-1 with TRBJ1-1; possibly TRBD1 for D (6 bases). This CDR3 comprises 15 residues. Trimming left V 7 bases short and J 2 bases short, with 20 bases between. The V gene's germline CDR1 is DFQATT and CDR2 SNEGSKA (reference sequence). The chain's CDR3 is CSVNAGQTINTEAFF. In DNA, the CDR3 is TGCAGTGTTAACGCTGGACAGACGATTAACACTGAAGCTTTCTTT.

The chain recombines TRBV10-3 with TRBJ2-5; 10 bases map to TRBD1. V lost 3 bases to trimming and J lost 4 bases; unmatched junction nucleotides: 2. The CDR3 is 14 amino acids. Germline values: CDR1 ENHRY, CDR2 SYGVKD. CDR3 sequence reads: CAISERTGGETQYF. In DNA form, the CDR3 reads TGTGCCATCAGTGAAAGGACAGGGGGAGAGACCCAGTACTTC.

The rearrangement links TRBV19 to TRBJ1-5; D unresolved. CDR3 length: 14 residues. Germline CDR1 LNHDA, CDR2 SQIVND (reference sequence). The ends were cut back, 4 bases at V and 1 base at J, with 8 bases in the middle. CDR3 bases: TGTGCCAGTAGTAACGGGGTGAGCAATCAGCCCCAGCATTTT. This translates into CASSNGVSNQPQHF.

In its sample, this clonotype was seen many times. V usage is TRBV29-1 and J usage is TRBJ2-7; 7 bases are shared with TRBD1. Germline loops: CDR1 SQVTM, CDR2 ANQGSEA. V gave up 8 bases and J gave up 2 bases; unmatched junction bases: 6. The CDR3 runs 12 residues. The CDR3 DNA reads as TGCAGCACGGCCGGGACAGCCTACGAGCAGTACTTC. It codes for CSTAGTAYEQYF.

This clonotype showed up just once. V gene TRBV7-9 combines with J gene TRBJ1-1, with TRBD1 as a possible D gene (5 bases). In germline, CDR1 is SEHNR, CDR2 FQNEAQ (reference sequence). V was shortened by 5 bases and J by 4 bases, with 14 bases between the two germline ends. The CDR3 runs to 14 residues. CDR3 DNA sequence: TGTGCCAGCAGCCAAGCTATGGGGCGCACTGAAGCTTTCTTT. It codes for CASSQAMGRTEAFF.

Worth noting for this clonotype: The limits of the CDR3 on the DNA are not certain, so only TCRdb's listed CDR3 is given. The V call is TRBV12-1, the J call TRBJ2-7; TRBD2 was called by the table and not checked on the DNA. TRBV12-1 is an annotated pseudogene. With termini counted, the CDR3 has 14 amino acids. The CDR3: CASSFAQGAREQYF.